The rows below give T cell receptor beta chains drawn from one sample of a study of cytomegalovirus exposure and HLA in healthy donors. Only in-frame clones appear in the TCRdb table, and some are missing; sequencing was by immunoSEQ multiplex PCR. The sample records 180,000 or so clones, approximately 79% being singletons. Sequenced material: PBMCs. The receptors were sampled from a middle-aged man in good health and CMV-seropositive. Each CDR3 is given with its conserved first and last residue. The order of the fields is V gene, D gene, clone size, J gene, CDR3 DNA, CDR3 protein. A D gene is named only where the DNA matches it firmly. Clone sizes are given selectively: once, few, many, or a class where the clone is expanded.

TRBV2	TRBD1	once	TRBJ1-2	TGTGCCAGCTTCCGACAGGGAGTCACTCCCCAAACAGGGTGGTACTATGGCTACACCTTC	CASFRQGVTPQTGWYYGYTF
TRBV2	-	-	TRBJ2-7	TGTGCCAGCAGTGAAATGCTGACCGGGACCGGGAGAGATGAGCAGTACTTC	CASSEMLTGTGRDEQYF
TRBV5-4	-	-	TRBJ1-4	TGTGCCAGCAGCCCCGCGGGGGCTAGTGAAAAACTGTTTTTT	CASSPAGASEKLFF
TRBV28	-	-	TRBJ1-4	TGTGCCAGCAGTTTGGCACTACAGGGTTTTAATGAAAAACTGTTTTTT	CASSLALQGFNEKLFF
TRBV28	TRBD1	few	TRBJ2-7	TGTGCCAGCCGAACCCGGGACAGGGATTCCTACGAGCAGTACTTC	CASRTRDRDSYEQYF
TRBV5-1	-	-	TRBJ2-3	TGCGCCAGCAGCCTAGCGACCGAGGGGGATACGCAGTATTTT	CASSLATEGDTQYF
TRBV6-4	-	-	TRBJ2-1	TGTGCCAGCAGTGATACTAGCTGGGGTGAGCAGTTCTTC	CASSDTSWGEQFF
TRBV5-6	-	-	TRBJ1-3	TGTGCCAGTAACCTTTCGGGAGGTGGTAACACCATATATTTT	CASNLSGGGNTIYF
TRBV6-1	-	-	TRBJ2-5	TGTGCCAGCAGGGGGGCAGGGACGGAGACCCAGTACTTC	CASRGAGTETQYF
TRBV19	-	-	TRBJ1-4	TGTGCCAGTAGAGTGAGGAGGGCAGGTACTAATGAAAAACTGTTTTTT	CASRVRRAGTNEKLFF